A single sample gave rise to the 4 T cell receptor beta chains below, sequenced in a study of regulatory T cells in long-lasting Graves disease. Libraries of TCR beta came from iRepertoire HTBI primers plus Arm-PCR of CDR3 regions. TCRdb fed the multiplex PCR reads into MiXCR, producing one record per CDR3 protein. The repertoire has hundreds of thousands of distinct CDR3 sequences, around 16% of them found once; the top ten carry 22%. Time point in this sample: newly diagnosed GD, antithyroid drugs for less than 3 months. After RNA was extracted from PBMCs, the TCR library was made from it. The sequences come from peripheral blood mononuclear cells (PBMCs), collected at new diagnosis, from a patient treated with antithyroid drugs. The receptors come from a female donor with Graves disease.

At least ten counts were recorded for this clonotype. The J gene is TRBJ1-2, the V gene TRBV9; the D gene is possibly TRBD1 (5 bases). V lost 3 bases to trimming and J lost 4 bases, with 16 bases between them. This CDR3 is 15 amino acids long. In germline, CDR1 is SGDLS, CDR2 YYNGEE. The CDR3 region is CASSGLTLGGYGYTF. DNA for the CDR3: TGTGCCAGCAGCGGATTAACCCTGGGGGGCTATGGCTACACCTTC.

This clonotype occurred many times. CDR3 protein: CATRRAGNTEAFF. The CDR3 DNA sequence: TGTGCCACCCGCAGAGCCGGAAACACTGAAGCTTTCTTT. The chain links TRBV6-1 to TRBJ1-1; D not certain. Trimming took off 10 bases at V and 2 bases at J, with 14 bases between the two ends. CDR1 and CDR2 (germline): MNHNS, SASEGT. This CDR3 contains 13 residues.

This clonotype was seen repeatedly, ten times or more. The rearrangement uses TRBV29-1 and TRBJ2-2, with D possibly matching TRBD1 (5 bases). The length of the CDR3 is 15 residues. Germline V gene data show CDR1 as SQVTM and CDR2 as ANQGSEA. Trimming took off 8 bases at V and 0 bases at J, with 16 bases between the two ends. CDR3 sequence: CSISPGATNTGELFF. CDR3 nucleotides: TGCAGCATCTCTCCTGGGGCTACGAACACCGGGGAGCTGTTTTTT.

This clonotype was detected ten times or more. The chain employs TRBV27 and TRBJ1-5; D gene uncertain. V lost 2 bases to trimming and J lost 1 base, with 6 bases between them. CDR3 length: 14 amino acids. Looked up from germline, CDR1 is MNHEY and CDR2 is SMNVEV (reference sequence). DNA for the CDR3: TGTGCCAGCAGTTTAGGGAGGAGCAATCAGCCCCAGCATTTT. Amino acid sequence: CASSLGRSNQPQHF.